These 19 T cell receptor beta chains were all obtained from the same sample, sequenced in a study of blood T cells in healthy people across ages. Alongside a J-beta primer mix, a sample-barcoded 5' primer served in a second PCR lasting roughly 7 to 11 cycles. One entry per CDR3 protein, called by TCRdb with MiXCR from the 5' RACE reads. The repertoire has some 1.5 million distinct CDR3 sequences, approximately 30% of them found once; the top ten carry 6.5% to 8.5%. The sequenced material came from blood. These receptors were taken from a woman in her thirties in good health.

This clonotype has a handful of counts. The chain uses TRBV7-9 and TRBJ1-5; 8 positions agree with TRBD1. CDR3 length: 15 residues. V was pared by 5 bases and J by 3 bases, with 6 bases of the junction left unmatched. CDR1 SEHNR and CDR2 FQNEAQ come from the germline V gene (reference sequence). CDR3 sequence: CASSTTGAFNQPQHF. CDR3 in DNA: TGTGCCAGCAGCACGACAGGGGCCTTCAATCAGCCCCAGCATTTT.

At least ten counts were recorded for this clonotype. The CDR3 nucleotides read TGCGCCAGCAGCTTGGGGACAGGGGGAAGGAATGAGCAGTTCTTC. This encodes CASSLGTGGRNEQFF. The V gene is TRBV5-1, the J gene TRBJ2-1; 10 nucleotides match TRBD1. The V segment lost 0 bases and the J segment 7 bases; nucleotides outside the gene matches: 4. There are 15 residues in the CDR3. Germline V CDR1 and CDR2: SGHRS, YFSETQ.

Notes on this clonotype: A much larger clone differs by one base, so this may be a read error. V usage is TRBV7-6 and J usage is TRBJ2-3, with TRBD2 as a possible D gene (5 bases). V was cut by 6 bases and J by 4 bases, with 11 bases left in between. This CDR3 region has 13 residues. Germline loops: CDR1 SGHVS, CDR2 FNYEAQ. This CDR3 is CASRAGRADTQYF. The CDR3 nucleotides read TGTGCCAGCAGGGCGGGCCGCGCAGATACGCAGTATTTT.

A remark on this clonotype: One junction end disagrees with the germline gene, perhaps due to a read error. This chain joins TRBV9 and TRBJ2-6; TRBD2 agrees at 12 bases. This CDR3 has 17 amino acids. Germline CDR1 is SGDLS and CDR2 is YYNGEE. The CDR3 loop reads CASSATSGSSRANVLTF. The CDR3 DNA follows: TGTGCCAGCAGTGCGACTAGCGGGAGCTCTAGGGCCAACGTCCTGACTTTC.

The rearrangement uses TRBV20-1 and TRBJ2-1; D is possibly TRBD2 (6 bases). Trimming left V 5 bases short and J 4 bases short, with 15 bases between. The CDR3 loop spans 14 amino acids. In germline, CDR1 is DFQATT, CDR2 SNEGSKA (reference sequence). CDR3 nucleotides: TGCAGTGCTCCGACTAGAGGGCTTTACAATGAGCAGTTCTTC. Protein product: CSAPTRGLYNEQFF.

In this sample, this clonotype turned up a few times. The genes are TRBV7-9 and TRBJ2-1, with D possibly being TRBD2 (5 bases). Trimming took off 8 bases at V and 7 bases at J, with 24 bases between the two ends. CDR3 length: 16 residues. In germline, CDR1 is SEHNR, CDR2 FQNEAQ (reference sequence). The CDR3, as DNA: TGTGCCAGCTCCTTCCGGCGGGCTGGCGGGTGGAATGAGCAGTTCTTC. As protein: CASSFRRAGGWNEQFF.

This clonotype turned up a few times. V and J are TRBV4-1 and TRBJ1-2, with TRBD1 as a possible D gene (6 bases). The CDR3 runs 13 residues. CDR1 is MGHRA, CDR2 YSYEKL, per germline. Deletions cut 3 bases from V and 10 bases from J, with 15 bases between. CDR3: CASSQSGVRDYTF. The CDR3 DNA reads TGCGCCAGCAGCCAGTCAGGGGTTAGGGACTACACCTTC.

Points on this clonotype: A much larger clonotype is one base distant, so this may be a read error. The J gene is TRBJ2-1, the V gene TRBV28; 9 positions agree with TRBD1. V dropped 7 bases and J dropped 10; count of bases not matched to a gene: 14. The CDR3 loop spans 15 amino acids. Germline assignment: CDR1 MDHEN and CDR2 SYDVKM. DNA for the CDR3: TGTGCCAGCAATGGGGGACAGGGAACCTCCTACGAGCAGTTCTTC. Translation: CASNGGQGTSYEQFF.

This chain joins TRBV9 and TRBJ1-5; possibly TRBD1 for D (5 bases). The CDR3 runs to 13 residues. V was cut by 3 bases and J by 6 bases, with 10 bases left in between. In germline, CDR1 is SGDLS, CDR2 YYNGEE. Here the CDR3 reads CASSGGDFQPQHF. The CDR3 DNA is TGTGCCAGCAGCGGTGGGGACTTTCAGCCCCAGCATTTT.

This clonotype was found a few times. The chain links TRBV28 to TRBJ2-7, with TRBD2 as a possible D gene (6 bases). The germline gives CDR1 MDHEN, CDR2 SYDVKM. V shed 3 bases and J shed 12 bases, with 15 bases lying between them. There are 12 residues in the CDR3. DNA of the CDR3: TGTGCCAGCAGTTTCCGAACGGGAGACTGGTACTTC. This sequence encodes CASSFRTGDWYF.

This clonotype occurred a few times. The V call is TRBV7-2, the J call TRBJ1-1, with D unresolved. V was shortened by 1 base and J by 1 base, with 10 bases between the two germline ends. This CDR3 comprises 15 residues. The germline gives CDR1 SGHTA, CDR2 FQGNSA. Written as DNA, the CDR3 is TGTGCCAGCAGCTTAGGGAGGGTCCAGAACACTGAAGCTTTCTTT. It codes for CASSLGRVQNTEAFF.

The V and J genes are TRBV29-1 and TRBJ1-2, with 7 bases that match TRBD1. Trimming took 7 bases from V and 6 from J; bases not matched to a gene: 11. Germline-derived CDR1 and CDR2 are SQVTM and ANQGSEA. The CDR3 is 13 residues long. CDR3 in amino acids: CSALLGTANGYTF. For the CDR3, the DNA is TGCAGCGCCCTGCTCGGGACAGCTAATGGCTACACCTTC. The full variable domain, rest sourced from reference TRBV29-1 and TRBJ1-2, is SAVISQKPSRDICQRGTSLTIQCQVDSQVTMMFWYRQQPGQSLTLIATANQGSEATYESGFVIDKFPISRPNLTFSTLTVSNMSPEDSSIYLCSALLGTANGYTFGSGTRLTVV.

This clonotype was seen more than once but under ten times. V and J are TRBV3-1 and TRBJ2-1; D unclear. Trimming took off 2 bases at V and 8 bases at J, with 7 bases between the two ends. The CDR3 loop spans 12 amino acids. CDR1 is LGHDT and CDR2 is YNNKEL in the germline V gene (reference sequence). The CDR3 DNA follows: TGTGCCAGCAGCCAATCCATGTATGAGCAGTTCTTC. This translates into CASSQSMYEQFF.

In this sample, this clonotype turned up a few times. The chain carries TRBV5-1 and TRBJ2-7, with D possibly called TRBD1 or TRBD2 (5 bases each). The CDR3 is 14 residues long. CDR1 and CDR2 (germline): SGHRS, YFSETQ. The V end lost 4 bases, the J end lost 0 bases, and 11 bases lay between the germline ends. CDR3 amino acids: CASSADGTSYEQYF. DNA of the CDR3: TGCGCCAGCAGCGCGGACGGGACCTCCTACGAGCAGTACTTC.

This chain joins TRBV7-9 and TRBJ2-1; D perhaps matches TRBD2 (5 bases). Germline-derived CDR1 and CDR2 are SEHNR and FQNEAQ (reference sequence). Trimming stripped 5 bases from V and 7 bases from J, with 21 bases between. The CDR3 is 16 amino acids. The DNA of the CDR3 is TGTGCCAGCAGCCTCTTGGGATGGGGAGAGGTAAATGAGCAGTTCTTC. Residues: CASSLLGWGEVNEQFF.

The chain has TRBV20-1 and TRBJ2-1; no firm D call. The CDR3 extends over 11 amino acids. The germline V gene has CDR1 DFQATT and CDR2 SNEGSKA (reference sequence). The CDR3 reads CRATGYNEQFF. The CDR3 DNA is TGCAGGGCGACGGGCTACAATGAGCAGTTCTTC.

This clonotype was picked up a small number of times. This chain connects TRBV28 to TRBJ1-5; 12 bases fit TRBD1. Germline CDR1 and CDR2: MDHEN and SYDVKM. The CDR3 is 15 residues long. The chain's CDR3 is CTNRAGQGAGQPQHF. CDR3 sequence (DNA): TGTACCAACAGAGCGGGACAGGGGGCGGGTCAGCCCCAGCATTTT. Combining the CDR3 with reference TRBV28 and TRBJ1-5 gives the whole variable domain DVKVTQSSRYLVKRTGEKVFLECVQDMDHENMFWYRQDPGLGLRLIYFSYDVKMKEKGDIPEGYSVSREKKERFSLILESASTNQTSMYLCTNRAGQGAGQPQHFGDGTRLSIL.

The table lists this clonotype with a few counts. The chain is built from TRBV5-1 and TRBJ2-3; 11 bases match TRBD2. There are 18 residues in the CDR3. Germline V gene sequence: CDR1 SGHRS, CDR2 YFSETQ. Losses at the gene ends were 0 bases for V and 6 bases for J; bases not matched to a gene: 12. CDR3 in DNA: TGCGCCAGCAGCTTGGGGCTAGCGGGGGGCCCCCAAACCGATACGCAGTATTTT. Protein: CASSLGLAGGPQTDTQYF.

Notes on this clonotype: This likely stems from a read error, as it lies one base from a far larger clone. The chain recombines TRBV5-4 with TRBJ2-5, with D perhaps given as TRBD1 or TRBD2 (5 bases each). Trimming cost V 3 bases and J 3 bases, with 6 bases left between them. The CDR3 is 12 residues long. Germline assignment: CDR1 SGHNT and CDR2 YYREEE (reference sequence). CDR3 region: CASSWDEETQYF. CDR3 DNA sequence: TGTGCCAGCAGCTGGGACGAAGAGACCCAGTACTTC.